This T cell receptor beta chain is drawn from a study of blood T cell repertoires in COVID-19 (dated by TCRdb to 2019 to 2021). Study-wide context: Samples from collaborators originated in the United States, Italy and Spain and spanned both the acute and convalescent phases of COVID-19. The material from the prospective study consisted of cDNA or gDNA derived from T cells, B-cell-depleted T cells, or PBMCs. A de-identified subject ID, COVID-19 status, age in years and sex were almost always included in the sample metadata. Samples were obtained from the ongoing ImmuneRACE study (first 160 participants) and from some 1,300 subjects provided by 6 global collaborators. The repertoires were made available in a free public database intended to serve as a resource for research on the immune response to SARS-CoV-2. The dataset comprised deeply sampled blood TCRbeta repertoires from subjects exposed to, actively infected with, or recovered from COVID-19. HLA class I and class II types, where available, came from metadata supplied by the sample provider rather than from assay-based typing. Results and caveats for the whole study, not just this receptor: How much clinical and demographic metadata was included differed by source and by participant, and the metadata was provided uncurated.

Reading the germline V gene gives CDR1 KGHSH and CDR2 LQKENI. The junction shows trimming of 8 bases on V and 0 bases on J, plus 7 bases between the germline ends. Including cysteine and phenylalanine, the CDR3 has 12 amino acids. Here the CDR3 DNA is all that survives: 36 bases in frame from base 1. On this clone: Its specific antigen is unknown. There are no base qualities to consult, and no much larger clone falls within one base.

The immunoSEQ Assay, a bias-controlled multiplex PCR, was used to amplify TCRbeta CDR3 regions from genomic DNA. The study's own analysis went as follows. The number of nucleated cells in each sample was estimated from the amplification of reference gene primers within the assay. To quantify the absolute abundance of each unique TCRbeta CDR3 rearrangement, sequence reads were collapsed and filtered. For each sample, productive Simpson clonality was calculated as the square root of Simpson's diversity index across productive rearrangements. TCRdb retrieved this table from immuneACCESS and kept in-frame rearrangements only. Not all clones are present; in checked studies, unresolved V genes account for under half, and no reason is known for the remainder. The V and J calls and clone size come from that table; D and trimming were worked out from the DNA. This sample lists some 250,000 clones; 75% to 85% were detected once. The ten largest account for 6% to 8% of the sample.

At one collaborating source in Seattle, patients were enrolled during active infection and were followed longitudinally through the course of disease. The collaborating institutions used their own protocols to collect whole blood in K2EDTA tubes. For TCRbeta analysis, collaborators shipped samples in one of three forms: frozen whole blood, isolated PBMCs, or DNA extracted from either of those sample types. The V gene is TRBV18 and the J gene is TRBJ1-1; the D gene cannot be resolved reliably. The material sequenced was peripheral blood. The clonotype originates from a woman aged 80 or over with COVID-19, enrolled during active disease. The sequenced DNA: TGTGCCAGCAGTAACATGAACACTGAAGCTTTCTTT. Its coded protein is CASSNMNTEAFF.